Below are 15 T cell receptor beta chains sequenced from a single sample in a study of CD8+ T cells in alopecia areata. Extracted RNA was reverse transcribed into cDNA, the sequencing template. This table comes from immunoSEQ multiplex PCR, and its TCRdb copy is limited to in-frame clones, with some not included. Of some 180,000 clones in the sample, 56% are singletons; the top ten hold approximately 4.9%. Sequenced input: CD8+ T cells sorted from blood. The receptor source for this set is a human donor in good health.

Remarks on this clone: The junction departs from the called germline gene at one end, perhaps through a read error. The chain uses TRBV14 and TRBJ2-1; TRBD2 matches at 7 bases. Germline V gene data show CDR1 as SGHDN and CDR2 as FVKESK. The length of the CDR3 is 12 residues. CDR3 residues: CASSQGQRELVF. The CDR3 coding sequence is TGTGCCAGCAGCCAAGGACAGCGGGAACTGGTCTTC.

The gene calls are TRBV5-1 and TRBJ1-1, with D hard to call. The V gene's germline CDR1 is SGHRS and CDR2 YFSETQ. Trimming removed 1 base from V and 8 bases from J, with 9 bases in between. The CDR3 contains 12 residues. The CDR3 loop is CASSLNSWEAFF. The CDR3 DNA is TGCGCCAGCAGCTTGAATAGCTGGGAAGCTTTCTTT.

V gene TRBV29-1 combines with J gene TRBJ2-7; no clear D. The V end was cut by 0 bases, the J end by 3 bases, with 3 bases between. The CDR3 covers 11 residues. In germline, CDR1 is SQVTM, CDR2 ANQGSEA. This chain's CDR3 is CSVEEDYEQYF. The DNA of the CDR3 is TGCAGCGTTGAAGAAGACTACGAGCAGTACTTC.

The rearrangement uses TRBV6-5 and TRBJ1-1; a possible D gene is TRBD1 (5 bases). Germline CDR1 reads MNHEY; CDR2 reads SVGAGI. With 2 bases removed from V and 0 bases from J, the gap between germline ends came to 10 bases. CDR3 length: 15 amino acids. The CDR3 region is CASSYRGALNTEAFF. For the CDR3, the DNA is TGTGCCAGCAGTTACCGGGGCGCACTGAACACTGAAGCTTTCTTT.

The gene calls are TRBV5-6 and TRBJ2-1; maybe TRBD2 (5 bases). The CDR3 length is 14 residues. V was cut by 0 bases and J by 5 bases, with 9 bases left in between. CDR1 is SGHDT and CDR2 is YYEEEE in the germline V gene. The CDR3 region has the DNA TGTGCCAGCAGCTTGGCCGGGAATCACAATGAGCAGTTCTTC. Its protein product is CASSLAGNHNEQFF. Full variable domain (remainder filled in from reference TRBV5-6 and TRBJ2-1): DAGVTQSPTHLIKTRGQQVTLRCSPKSGHDTVSWYQQALGQGPQFIFQYYEEEERQRGNFPDRFSGHQFPNYSSELNVNALLLGDSALYLCASSLAGNHNEQFFGPGTRLTVL.

The CDR3 bases are TGTGCCAGCAGTTTCACAACCGGGACCGGGGAGCTGTTTTTT. It translates to CASSFTTGTGELFF. The chain employs TRBV27 and TRBJ2-2; D is uncertain. Germline-derived CDR1 and CDR2 are MNHEY and SMNVEV (reference sequence). The CDR3 covers 14 residues. V lost 3 bases and J lost 5, with 10 bases in between.

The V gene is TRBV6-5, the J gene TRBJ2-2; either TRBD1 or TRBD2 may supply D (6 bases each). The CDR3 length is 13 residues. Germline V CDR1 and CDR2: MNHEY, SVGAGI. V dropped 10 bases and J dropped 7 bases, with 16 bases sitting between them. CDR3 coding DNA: TGTGCCACCACCGGGGGCTTCTTCGGGGAGCTGTTTTTT. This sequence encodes CATTGGFFGELFF.

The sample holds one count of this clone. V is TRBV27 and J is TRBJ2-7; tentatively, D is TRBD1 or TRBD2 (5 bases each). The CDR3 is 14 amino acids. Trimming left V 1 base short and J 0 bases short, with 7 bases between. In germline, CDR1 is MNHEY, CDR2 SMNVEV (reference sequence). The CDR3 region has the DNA TGTGCCAGCAGTTTATGGGGGAGCTCCTACGAGCAGTACTTC. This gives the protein CASSLWGSSYEQYF.

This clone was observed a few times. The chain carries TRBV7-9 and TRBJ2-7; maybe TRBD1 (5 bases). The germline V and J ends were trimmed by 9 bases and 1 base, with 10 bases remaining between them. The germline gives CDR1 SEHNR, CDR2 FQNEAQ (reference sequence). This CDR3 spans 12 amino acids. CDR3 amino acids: CASGAGSYEQYF. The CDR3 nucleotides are TGTGCCAGTGGGGCTGGGTCCTACGAGCAGTACTTC.

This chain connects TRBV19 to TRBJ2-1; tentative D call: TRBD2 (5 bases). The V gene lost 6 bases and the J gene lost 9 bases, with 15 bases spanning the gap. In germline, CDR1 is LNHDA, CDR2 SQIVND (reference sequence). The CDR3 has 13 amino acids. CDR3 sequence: CASSQTGEFEQFF. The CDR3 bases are TGTGCCAGTAGCCAAACCGGGGAGTTTGAGCAGTTCTTC.

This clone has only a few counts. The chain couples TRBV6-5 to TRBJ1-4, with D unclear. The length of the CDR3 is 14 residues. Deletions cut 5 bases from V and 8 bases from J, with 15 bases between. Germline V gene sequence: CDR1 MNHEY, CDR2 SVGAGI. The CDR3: CASSGSTEEEKLFF. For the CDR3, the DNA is TGTGCCAGCAGTGGCTCAACAGAAGAGGAAAAACTGTTTTTT.

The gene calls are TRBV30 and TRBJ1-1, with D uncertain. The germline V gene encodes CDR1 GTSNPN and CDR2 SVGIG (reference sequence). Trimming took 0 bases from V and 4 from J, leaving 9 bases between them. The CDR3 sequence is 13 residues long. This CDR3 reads CAWSVIEGTEAFF. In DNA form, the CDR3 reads TGTGCCTGGAGTGTGATAGAGGGCACTGAAGCTTTCTTT.

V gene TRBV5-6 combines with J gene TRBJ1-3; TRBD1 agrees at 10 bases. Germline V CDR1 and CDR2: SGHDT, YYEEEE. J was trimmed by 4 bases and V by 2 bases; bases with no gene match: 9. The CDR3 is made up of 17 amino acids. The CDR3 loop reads CASSFGTGEMGGNTIYF. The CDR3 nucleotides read TGTGCCAGCAGCTTCGGGACAGGGGAGATGGGAGGAAACACCATATATTTT. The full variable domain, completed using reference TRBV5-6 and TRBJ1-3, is DAGVTQSPTHLIKTRGQQVTLRCSPKSGHDTVSWYQQALGQGPQFIFQYYEEEERQRGNFPDRFSGHQFPNYSSELNVNALLLGDSALYLCASSFGTGEMGGNTIYFGEGSWLTVV.

CDR3 sequence: CSVDSPDRLLNTGELFF. CDR3 DNA: TGCAGCGTAGATTCACCGGACAGGCTTCTGAACACCGGGGAGCTGTTTTTT. The V gene is TRBV29-1, the J gene TRBJ2-2; 7 bases agree with TRBD1. Germline lookup yields CDR1 SQVTM and CDR2 ANQGSEA. There are 17 residues in the CDR3. Trimming removed 6 bases from V and 1 base from J; junction bases left unmatched: 14.

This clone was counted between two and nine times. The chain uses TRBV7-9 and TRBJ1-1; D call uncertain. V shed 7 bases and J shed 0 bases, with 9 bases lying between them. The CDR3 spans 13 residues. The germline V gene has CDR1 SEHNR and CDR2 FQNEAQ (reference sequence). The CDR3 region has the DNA TGTGCCAGCAACTTCCCCCTGAACACTGAAGCTTTCTTT. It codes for CASNFPLNTEAFF. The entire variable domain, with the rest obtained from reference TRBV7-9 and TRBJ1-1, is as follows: DTGVSQNPRHKITKRGQNVTFRCDPISEHNRLYWYRQTLGQGPEFLTYFQNEAQLEKSRLLSDRFSAERPKGSFSTLEIQRTEQGDSAMYLCASNFPLNTEAFFGQGTRLTVV.